These T cell receptor beta chains were read from a single sample in a study of CD8 T cells in ankylosing spondylitis. Each CDR3 protein gets one entry after TCRdb re-called the 5' RACE reads with MiXCR. This table has about 250,000 distinct CDR3 sequences, around 8% appearing once. Sequencing was performed on blood, either unsorted or a sorted T cell fraction (not recorded which). The source of these receptors is a female donor with ankylosing spondylitis or in good health (not recorded which). CDR3s include the opening cysteine and the closing phenylalanine or tryptophan. D genes are given only for firm matches. The listing skips clone size in some rows; elsewhere it reads once, few, many or a size class.

D: -; J: TRBJ2-6; V: TRBV12-3/TRBV12-4; size: -; CDR3: CACCFYRVPPSGANVLTF
D: -; J: TRBJ2-7; V: TRBV5-1; size: many; CDR3: CASSSDTKTYEQYF
D: -; J: TRBJ2-1; V: TRBV6-1; size: many; CDR3: CASSVSGVAQFF
D: -; J: TRBJ1-2; V: TRBV2; size: many; CDR3: CASSGPYGYTF
D: -; J: TRBJ2-1; V: TRBV28; size: many; CDR3: CASSFRVGDEQFF
D: -; J: TRBJ2-1; V: TRBV18; size: many; CDR3: CASSPGREQFF
D: TRBD2; J: TRBJ2-1; V: TRBV29-1; size: many; CDR3: CSVSTSGTNDEQFF
D: TRBD1; J: TRBJ2-5; V: TRBV12-3/TRBV12-4; size: many; CDR3: CASSRTGAGETQYF
D: -; J: TRBJ2-1; V: TRBV6-5; size: many; CDR3: CASSYGAGPYNEQFF
D: TRBD1; J: TRBJ2-7; V: TRBV29-1; size: many; CDR3: CSVAYRGSISYEQYF
D: -; J: TRBJ1-1; V: TRBV6-2/TRBV6-3; size: many; CDR3: CASSYRINTEAFF
D: -; J: TRBJ1-2; V: TRBV12-3/TRBV12-4; size: many; CDR3: CASSPSYYGYTF
D: TRBD2; J: TRBJ2-2; V: TRBV11-2; size: many; CDR3: CASSLGGLAGVGTGELFF
D: -; J: TRBJ2-3; V: TRBV18; size: few; CDR3: CASSSLRQGDRRDTQYF
D: TRBD2; J: TRBJ2-2; V: TRBV12-3/TRBV12-4; size: few; CDR3: CASSRGENTGELFF
D: -; J: TRBJ1-4; V: TRBV7-2; size: many; CDR3: CASSAGGGEKLFF
D: -; J: TRBJ2-7; V: TRBV6-2/TRBV6-3; size: many; CDR3: CASRPLGPASHEQYF
D: -; J: TRBJ2-3; V: TRBV27; size: many; CDR3: CATSDSGALLTDTQYF
D: -; J: TRBJ1-1; V: TRBV5-1; size: many; CDR3: CATRWDMNTEAFF
D: -; J: TRBJ1-1; V: TRBV29-1; size: many; CDR3: CSVSIGSNTEAFF
D: TRBD1; J: TRBJ1-1; V: TRBV7-8; size: many; CDR3: CASSPIGTGEAFF
D: TRBD2; J: TRBJ2-1; V: TRBV5-1; size: many; CDR3: CASSTGLAGGREQFF
D: -; J: TRBJ2-1; V: TRBV20-1; size: many; CDR3: CSAREGGEYEQFF
D: TRBD1; J: TRBJ1-1; V: TRBV9; size: many; CDR3: CASSVDRGPNTEAFF
D: -; J: TRBJ2-7; V: TRBV20-1; size: -; CDR3: CSARGMRTHSYEQYF
D: -; J: TRBJ1-3; V: TRBV20-1; size: many; CDR3: CSASRDRAGNTIYF
D: -; J: TRBJ1-5; V: TRBV20-1; size: many; CDR3: CSATNGQGQPQHF
D: TRBD1; J: TRBJ2-7; V: TRBV24-1; size: many; CDR3: CATSVWDRVNEQYF
D: TRBD1; J: TRBJ2-3; V: TRBV7-2; size: many; CDR3: CASSWTGGGNTQYF
D: -; J: TRBJ1-5; V: TRBV11-2; size: many; CDR3: CASSLDSRQPQHF
D: -; J: TRBJ2-3; V: TRBV7-2; size: -; CDR3: CASSLARSRGADTQYF
D: -; J: TRBJ2-4; V: TRBV5-4; size: -; CDR3: CASSLDPSSFQYF
D: TRBD1; J: TRBJ2-1; V: TRBV9; size: many; CDR3: CASSEAGGNEQFF
D: TRBD2; J: TRBJ2-2; V: TRBV10-2; size: -; CDR3: CASGEGSTTGELFF
D: TRBD2; J: TRBJ2-1; V: TRBV7-8; size: many; CDR3: CASRGLAGSYNEQFF
D: -; J: TRBJ2-1; V: TRBV7-2; size: -; CDR3: CASRYRSGGSYNEQFF
D: TRBD2; J: TRBJ2-7; V: TRBV7-2; size: many; CDR3: CASSWTSGSTEQYF
D: -; J: TRBJ2-1; V: TRBV15; size: -; CDR3: CQLLGGSYNEQFF
D: -; J: TRBJ2-7; V: TRBV29-1; size: many; CDR3: CSVEAGEEPYEQYF
D: -; J: TRBJ1-1; V: TRBV12-3/TRBV12-4; size: -; CDR3: CASSGGWNQNEAFF
D: TRBD1; J: TRBJ1-5; V: TRBV28; size: many; CDR3: CASWTGNQPQHF
D: -; J: TRBJ1-1; V: TRBV2; size: many; CDR3: CASKSYTEAFF
D: -; J: TRBJ1-2; V: TRBV19; size: -; CDR3: CASSPPGTYGYTF
D: -; J: TRBJ2-3; V: TRBV7-9; size: -; CDR3: CASSPQGQSTDTQYF
D: -; J: TRBJ2-7; V: TRBV5-1; size: many; CDR3: CASSFTRALSYEQYF
D: -; J: TRBJ1-2; V: TRBV3-1; size: many; CDR3: CASSPDRRFYGYTF
D: -; J: TRBJ1-1; V: TRBV20-1; size: -; CDR3: CSARGYPRVNTEAFF
D: -; J: TRBJ1-2; V: TRBV9; size: -; CDR3: CASTNLRGYGYTF
D: -; J: TRBJ2-7; V: TRBV15; size: -; CDR3: CATSGPKVYEQYF
D: TRBD2; J: TRBJ2-2; V: TRBV12-3/TRBV12-4; size: many; CDR3: CASSRTSGRALGTGELFF
D: TRBD1; J: TRBJ2-7; V: TRBV6-1; size: many; CDR3: CASSENPGQGANEQYF